The clone carrying this T cell receptor beta chain was observed at least ten times. A much larger clone differs by one base, so this may be a read error. Molecular barcoded adaptors covering alpha/delta and beta/gamma chains were used on approximately 400 ng RNA. TCRdb re-called the reads through MiXCR, storing one row per CDR3 protein. The table lists roughly 82,000 distinct CDR3 sequences, 12% of them singletons, with approximately 15% in the top ten. The sample originates from a study of read filtering for tumor transcriptome and immune sequencing. Study background: Patients were some 16 male and some 13 female, mean age 65.9 years, range about 40 to 85.

This CDR3 is 13 amino acids long. From germline, CDR1 is SQVTM and CDR2 ANQGSEA. This chain links TRBV29-1 with TRBJ2-1; tentative D call: TRBD2 (6 bases). The TCR was taken from a donor aged 40 or over with multiple myeloma. Sequenced: a population of CD138-negative cells sorted from bone marrow. The CDR3 DNA follows: TGCAGCGTTCGTCTAGCGAGCTACAATGGGCAGTTCTTC. It translates to CSVRLASYNGQFF.